This section outlines one T cell receptor (beta chain) sequence together with its context. A second about 6 to 12 cycle PCR used barcoded and J-beta primers. TCRdb re-called the 5' RACE reads through MiXCR, storing one row per CDR3 protein. The sample lists more than 650,000 distinct CDR3 sequences, roughly 26% occurring once. Isolated per sample were at least 6 million PBMCs. Germline CDR1 is MDHEN and CDR2 is SYDVKM. This CDR3 is 16 amino acids long. V gave up 1 base and J gave up 0 bases, with 12 bases separating them. This sample was included in a study of blood T cells in healthy people across ages. A further study also used this sample, focusing on T cells of mothers and their children.

The TCR was taken from a boy aged 5-17 years in good health. Material for sequencing was blood. The chain links TRBV28 to TRBJ1-2; D is perhaps TRBD1 (6 bases). In DNA, the CDR3 is TGTGCCAGCAGTTTATCGGGGGCCGCCGCTAACTATGGCTACACCTTC. The encoded protein is CASSLSGAAANYGYTF.